The rows below give T cell receptor beta chains drawn from one sample of a study of T cell responses to AZD1222 COVID-19 vaccine. Sequencing was performed with immunoSEQ multiplex PCR; in TCRdb, only in-frame clones are kept and a portion is missing. The repertoire holds about 130,000 clones, with 93% as singletons. The sample here was peripheral blood, taken on day 0 of AZD1222 vaccination. These TCRs come from an adult in good health. The CDR3 runs from the conserved cysteine through the conserved F or W. A D gene is named only where the DNA matches it firmly. A clone size is listed for some rows: how often the clone was seen (once, few, many), or a class if it is expanded.

v_gene: TRBV7-9
j_gene: TRBJ2-3
d_gene: -
abundance: -
CDR3nt: TGTGCCAGCACTTTCAGCGGCACAGATACGCAGTATTTT
CDR3aa: CASTFSGTDTQYF

v_gene: TRBV28
j_gene: TRBJ1-5
d_gene: -
abundance: -
CDR3nt: TGTGCCAGCAGTTTGAATTTTGTGGCAGATAGCAATCAGCCCCAGCATTTT
CDR3aa: CASSLNFVADSNQPQHF

v_gene: TRBV5-1
j_gene: TRBJ2-3
d_gene: TRBD1
abundance: -
CDR3nt: TGCGCCAGCAGCGCAGGACAGGGAACAGATACGCAGTATTTT
CDR3aa: CASSAGQGTDTQYF

v_gene: TRBV2
j_gene: TRBJ2-3
d_gene: -
abundance: -
CDR3nt: TGTGCCAGCAAGGTGGGACGAGATACGCAGTATTTT
CDR3aa: CASKVGRDTQYF

v_gene: TRBV19
j_gene: TRBJ2-3
d_gene: -
abundance: -
CDR3nt: TGTGCCAGTCGCGGGGACAGAGCAGATACGCAGTATTTT
CDR3aa: CASRGDRADTQYF

v_gene: TRBV5-4
j_gene: TRBJ1-1
d_gene: -
abundance: once
CDR3nt: TGTGCCAGCAGCTCGATACAGGGTCCCCCCGAAGCTTTCTTT
CDR3aa: CASSSIQGPPEAFF

v_gene: TRBV6-5
j_gene: TRBJ2-3
d_gene: -
abundance: -
CDR3nt: TGTGCCAGTGAGACGGGGACTAGCACAGATACGCAGTATTTT
CDR3aa: CASETGTSTDTQYF

v_gene: TRBV2
j_gene: TRBJ1-2
d_gene: -
abundance: -
CDR3nt: TGTGCCAGCAGTGAAGCGCGGACAGAAGGCTATGGCTACACCTTC
CDR3aa: CASSEARTEGYGYTF

v_gene: TRBV7-2
j_gene: TRBJ2-7
d_gene: -
abundance: -
CDR3nt: TGTGCCAGCAGCTCAAAACTCTCCTACGAGCAGTACTTC
CDR3aa: CASSSKLSYEQYF

v_gene: TRBV27
j_gene: TRBJ1-2
d_gene: -
abundance: -
CDR3nt: TGTGCCAGCAGTAACGGGCCAACCAATGGCTACACCTTC
CDR3aa: CASSNGPTNGYTF

v_gene: TRBV6-6
j_gene: TRBJ2-1
d_gene: -
abundance: once
CDR3nt: TGTGCCAGCAGTTCCGGGACCGTAAACAATGAGCAGTTCTTC
CDR3aa: CASSSGTVNNEQFF

v_gene: TRBV7-3
j_gene: TRBJ2-1
d_gene: -
abundance: -
CDR3nt: TGTGCCAGCAGCTTGACCCCGGCTCAGAGTGAGCAGTTCTTC
CDR3aa: CASSLTPAQSEQFF

v_gene: TRBV9
j_gene: TRBJ2-1
d_gene: TRBD2
abundance: once
CDR3nt: TGTGCCAGCAGCGTAGTTGGACTAGCGGGGGGTGAGCAGTTCTTC
CDR3aa: CASSVVGLAGGEQFF

v_gene: TRBV4-3
j_gene: TRBJ2-7
d_gene: TRBD2
abundance: -
CDR3nt: TGCGCCAGCAGCCAGGGGACTAGCCTGTCGCACGAGCAGTACTTC
CDR3aa: CASSQGTSLSHEQYF

v_gene: TRBV6-5
j_gene: TRBJ1-1
d_gene: -
abundance: -
CDR3nt: TGTGCCACCAAAGGGCTTTTGAACACTGAAGCTTTCTTT
CDR3aa: CATKGLLNTEAFF

v_gene: TRBV6-5
j_gene: TRBJ2-7
d_gene: TRBD2
abundance: -
CDR3nt: TGTGCCAGCAAACGAAGGGAGGGAATCTCCTCCGAGCAGTACTTC
CDR3aa: CASKRREGISSEQYF

v_gene: TRBV7-9
j_gene: TRBJ2-7
d_gene: -
abundance: -
CDR3nt: TGTGCCAGCAGCCCTCCCGCTTCCAGGGAGCAGTACTTC
CDR3aa: CASSPPASREQYF

v_gene: TRBV10-3
j_gene: TRBJ1-3
d_gene: -
abundance: -
CDR3nt: TGTGCCATCAGGGACAGCTCTGGAAACACCATATATTTT
CDR3aa: CAIRDSSGNTIYF

v_gene: TRBV20-1
j_gene: TRBJ2-3
d_gene: -
abundance: -
CDR3nt: TGCAGTGCTAGTGACAGAGATACGCAGTATTTT
CDR3aa: CSASDRDTQYF

v_gene: TRBV9
j_gene: TRBJ1-1
d_gene: -
abundance: -
CDR3nt: TGTGCCAGCAGCGTCTCGATGGTAGAAGCTTTCTTT
CDR3aa: CASSVSMVEAFF

v_gene: TRBV2
j_gene: TRBJ2-2
d_gene: TRBD1
abundance: -
CDR3nt: TGTGCCAGCAGACCGGACAGGGTGAGGACCGGGGAGCTGTTTTTT
CDR3aa: CASRPDRVRTGELFF

v_gene: TRBV27
j_gene: TRBJ2-7
d_gene: -
abundance: -
CDR3nt: TGTGCCAGCAGTCCGAATCGGAGCCCAGCTCATTTC
CDR3aa: CASSPNRSPAHF

v_gene: TRBV28
j_gene: TRBJ2-6
d_gene: -
abundance: -
CDR3nt: TGTGCCAGCAGTTTACCATCGGGCCAGCGTAAGGCTGGGGCCAACGTCCTGACTTTC
CDR3aa: CASSLPSGQRKAGANVLTF

v_gene: TRBV6-6
j_gene: TRBJ1-3
d_gene: -
abundance: -
CDR3nt: TGTGCCAGCAGTTACTCGCAGGGGGGAAACACCATATATTTT
CDR3aa: CASSYSQGGNTIYF

v_gene: TRBV12-3/TRBV12-4
j_gene: TRBJ2-1
d_gene: -
abundance: -
CDR3nt: TGTGCCAGCAGCATGACGGGGGCTGAGCAGTTCTTC
CDR3aa: CASSMTGAEQFF

v_gene: TRBV25-1
j_gene: TRBJ1-1
d_gene: -
abundance: -
CDR3nt: TGTGCCAGCAGCCTAGGCCCAGGGGAGGGCAGAACCGATGCTTTCTTT
CDR3aa: CASSLGPGEGRTDAFF

v_gene: TRBV27
j_gene: TRBJ2-1
d_gene: TRBD2
abundance: -
CDR3nt: TGTGCCAGCAGTTTAATTCTCCAGCGGGGTGACAATGAGCAGTTCTTC
CDR3aa: CASSLILQRGDNEQFF

v_gene: TRBV9
j_gene: TRBJ2-3
d_gene: -
abundance: -
CDR3nt: TGTGCCAGCAGCGTAGGTGGCGGGGCCTCTTTAGGGGATACGCAGTATTTT
CDR3aa: CASSVGGGASLGDTQYF

v_gene: TRBV19
j_gene: TRBJ2-1
d_gene: TRBD2
abundance: -
CDR3nt: TGTGCCAGTAGAACCGGGCGGGGGAGCTCCTACAATGAGCAGTTCTTC
CDR3aa: CASRTGRGSSYNEQFF

v_gene: TRBV6-5
j_gene: TRBJ2-7
d_gene: -
abundance: -
CDR3nt: TGTGCCAGCAGTTACTTGGGGCAGGGTTACGAGCAGTACTTC
CDR3aa: CASSYLGQGYEQYF

v_gene: TRBV5-1
j_gene: TRBJ2-7
d_gene: -
abundance: -
CDR3nt: TGCGCCAGCAGCTTGGGGCAGGGGCGTCGCGAGCAGTACTTC
CDR3aa: CASSLGQGRREQYF

v_gene: TRBV5-1
j_gene: TRBJ1-2
d_gene: TRBD1
abundance: -
CDR3nt: TGCGCCAGCACCGGGACAGGGGGCCGCTACCCATATGGCTACACCTTC
CDR3aa: CASTGTGGRYPYGYTF

v_gene: TRBV4-3
j_gene: TRBJ2-7
d_gene: TRBD2
abundance: -
CDR3nt: TGCGCCAGCAGCCCCCGGACTAGCGGGAGGGTCCACGAGCAGTACTTC
CDR3aa: CASSPRTSGRVHEQYF

v_gene: TRBV28
j_gene: TRBJ1-3
d_gene: TRBD1
abundance: -
CDR3nt: TGTGCCAGCAGTCAGACACTCGGACAGGGAGGTAGAAACACCATATATTTT
CDR3aa: CASSQTLGQGGRNTIYF

v_gene: TRBV7-2
j_gene: TRBJ2-1
d_gene: -
abundance: -
CDR3nt: TGTGCCAGCAGCGACTACTTAGCGGTTGAGCAGTTCTTC
CDR3aa: CASSDYLAVEQFF

v_gene: TRBV6-5
j_gene: TRBJ2-7
d_gene: -
abundance: -
CDR3nt: TGTGCCAGCAGTAGGCGAGAGCAGTACTTC
CDR3aa: CASSRREQYF

v_gene: TRBV29-1
j_gene: TRBJ2-1
d_gene: -
abundance: -
CDR3nt: TGCAGCGTTGAAGATCCTCTAGCGCGCGATGAGCAGTTCTTC
CDR3aa: CSVEDPLARDEQFF

v_gene: TRBV3-1/TRBV3-2
j_gene: TRBJ1-1
d_gene: -
abundance: -
CDR3nt: TGTGCCAGCAGCCAGGGGGTGAACACTGAAGCTTTCTTT
CDR3aa: CASSQGVNTEAFF

v_gene: TRBV25-1
j_gene: TRBJ1-1
d_gene: -
abundance: -
CDR3nt: TGTGCCAGCAGTGATTATTATCCTGGCTCTCTAATCCAAGATCCAGCTTTCTTT
CDR3aa: CASSDYYPGSLIQDPAFF

v_gene: TRBV28
j_gene: TRBJ1-2
d_gene: -
abundance: -
CDR3nt: TGTGCCAGCAGCCTAACGGGACAATGGAGCTATGGCTACACCTTC
CDR3aa: CASSLTGQWSYGYTF

v_gene: TRBV24-1
j_gene: TRBJ1-5
d_gene: -
abundance: -
CDR3nt: TGTGCCACCAGCGGCAAGGAGACAGTACACAATCAGCCCCAGCATTTT
CDR3aa: CATSGKETVHNQPQHF

v_gene: TRBV6-2/TRBV6-3
j_gene: TRBJ1-6
d_gene: TRBD1
abundance: -
CDR3nt: TGTGCCAGCAGTTACGCCAGGGACAGGTTTTCACCCCTCCACTTT
CDR3aa: CASSYARDRFSPLHF

v_gene: TRBV27
j_gene: TRBJ2-2
d_gene: -
abundance: -
CDR3nt: TGTGCCAGCAGTTTAAGTAATTACCCCAACACCGGGGAGCTGTTTTTT
CDR3aa: CASSLSNYPNTGELFF

v_gene: TRBV30
j_gene: TRBJ2-3
d_gene: -
abundance: -
CDR3nt: TGTGCCTGGAGCGGGGGTCCCACAGATACGCAGTATTTT
CDR3aa: CAWSGGPTDTQYF

v_gene: TRBV6-5
j_gene: TRBJ1-2
d_gene: -
abundance: -
CDR3nt: TGTGCCAGCAACAGAAGGGCGCCCCTCTTCGGCTACACCTTC
CDR3aa: CASNRRAPLFGYTF

v_gene: TRBV10-3
j_gene: TRBJ1-2
d_gene: -
abundance: -
CDR3nt: TGTGCCATCAGTGAGTCCGCGCCGGGGCCCAACTATGGCTACACCTTC
CDR3aa: CAISESAPGPNYGYTF